This is a list of T cell receptor beta chains from one sample in a study of response to subunit inactivated influenza vaccine. MiXCR, applied by TCRdb to the RT-PCR reads, yields one record per CDR3 protein. The data hold hundreds of thousands of distinct CDR3 sequences, with 14% observed a single time. The sequencing used PBMCs from blood, collected 14 to 15 days before vaccination. The receptors stem from a man aged 50 or older who received an inactivated influenza vaccine. CDR3s include the opening cysteine and the closing phenylalanine or tryptophan. A D gene is named only where the DNA matches it firmly. Only some rows state a clone size, as once, few, many or a class for expanded clones.

j_call v_call d_call clone_size cdr3_length cdr3_nt cdr3_aa
TRBJ2-1 TRBV4-2 NA NA 18 TGTGCCAGCAGCCCCTTAGGGCAGCGCCCAGGGGGGGTAGATGAGCAGTTCTTC CASSPLGQRPGGVDEQFF
TRBJ2-3 TRBV13 TRBD2 NA 16 TGTGCCAGCAGCTCGCGACTAGCGGGAGGGTTAGATACGCAGTATTTT CASSSRLAGGLDTQYF
TRBJ2-3 TRBV18 TRBD2 NA 15 TGTGCCAGCTCACCACGTAGCGGGAGTGAGGATACGCAGTATTTT CASSPRSGSEDTQYF
TRBJ1-1 TRBV12-3/TRBV12-4 NA NA 17 TGTGCCAGCAACGTCCGGGGGTCCCCTCCCCTGAACACTGAAGCTTTCTTT CASNVRGSPPLNTEAFF
TRBJ2-7 TRBV5-4 NA NA 13 TGTGCCAGCAGCGGAAGTAGAAATGACGAGCAGTACTTC CASSGSRNDEQYF
TRBJ2-5 TRBV5-1 NA NA 13 TGCGCCAGCAGCGGAAACAGGGTGGAGACCCAGTACTTC CASSGNRVETQYF
TRBJ1-2 TRBV10-3 NA few 15 TGTGCCATCAGTGGGTGGCAGGAGCGTAACTATGGCTACACCTTC CAISGWQERNYGYTF
TRBJ1-4 TRBV28 TRBD1 NA 14 TGTGCCAGCAGGCCAGGGACAGGCGGTGAAAAACTGTTTTTT CASRPGTGGEKLFF
TRBJ2-5 TRBV7-2 NA NA 15 TGTGCCAGCAGCTTAGCGACACTACGCGGTGAGACCCAGTACTTC CASSLATLRGETQYF
TRBJ2-5 TRBV20-1 NA NA 12 TGCAGTGGTCTTACCAGAGGCGAGACCCAGTACTTC CSGLTRGETQYF
TRBJ2-7 TRBV20-1 TRBD2 NA 13 TGCAGTACCAATAGCGGGAGCCGGTACGAGCAGTACTTC CSTNSGSRYEQYF
TRBJ1-2 TRBV25-1 TRBD1 few 12 TGTGCCAGCAGTGGAGACAGGGGTGGCTACACCTTC CASSGDRGGYTF
TRBJ2-1 TRBV20-1 NA NA 16 TGCAGTGCTAGAGATCCCAGGGCGCCCAACAATGGTGAGCAGTTCTTC CSARDPRAPNNGEQFF
TRBJ2-3 TRBV20-1 NA NA 13 TGCAGTGCTCTCGGGGGCTTCACAGATACGCAGTATTTT CSALGGFTDTQYF
TRBJ2-7 TRBV15 NA NA 15 TGTGCCACCAGCAGAGATACGGCAAACTCCTACGAGCAGTACTTC CATSRDTANSYEQYF
TRBJ2-1 TRBV6-5 NA NA 13 TGTGCCAGCAGTTATAAGGGTGGCAATGAGCAGTTCTTC CASSYKGGNEQFF
TRBJ2-3 TRBV3-1 TRBD1 few 16 TGTGCCAGCAGCGCGTTGGGACAGGGGTTCGCAGATACGCAGTATTTT CASSALGQGFADTQYF
TRBJ2-7 TRBV9 NA few 14 TGTGCCAGCAGCCCGCGGACGGCCCCCTACGAGCAGTACTTC CASSPRTAPYEQYF
TRBJ1-4 TRBV12-3/TRBV12-4 TRBD1 few 15 TGTGCCAGCAGTCAGGGACAGGGGATGCAGGAAAAACTGTTTTTT CASSQGQGMQEKLFF
TRBJ1-2 TRBV5-1 NA NA 12 TGCGCCAGCAGCTTGTCAGGGAATGGCTACACCTTC CASSLSGNGYTF
TRBJ2-3 TRBV3-1 TRBD2 few 15 TGTGCCAGCAGTCTTCCAGCGGGGGGGTCAGATACGCAGTATTTT CASSLPAGGSDTQYF
TRBJ2-7 TRBV27 TRBD2 NA 15 TGTGCCAGCAGGAATAGCGGGGGTAGCTCCTACGAGCAGTACTTC CASRNSGGSSYEQYF
TRBJ1-4 TRBV7-2 NA few 15 TGTGCCAGCAGTATAAGAGGCTCGAGGAATGAAAAACTGTTTTTT CASSIRGSRNEKLFF
TRBJ2-7 TRBV18 NA few 12 TGTGCCAGCTCACCATTGATTGGAGAGCAGTACTTC CASSPLIGEQYF
TRBJ1-4 TRBV9 NA few 15 TGTGCCAGCAGCGCATCGGCTACATGGGGTGAAAAACTGTTTTTT CASSASATWGEKLFF
TRBJ2-1 TRBV20-1 NA few 14 TGCAGTGCTAGACCCTATAGCTCCTACAATGAGCAGTTCTTC CSARPYSSYNEQFF
TRBJ1-1 TRBV7-6 NA NA 13 TGTGCCAGCAGCCCGAATTACAACACTGAAGCTTTCTTT CASSPNYNTEAFF
TRBJ2-1 TRBV6-2/TRBV6-3 TRBD2 NA 16 TGTGCCAGCAGTCATCAGCAGGGTAGCGGGAGTTTAACACAGTTCTTC CASSHQQGSGSLTQFF
TRBJ2-2 TRBV11-1 TRBD2 NA 19 TGTGCCAGCAGCCCTCGACTAGCGGGGGCCCACGCGAACACCGGGGAGCTGTTTTTT CASSPRLAGAHANTGELFF
TRBJ2-2 TRBV12-3/TRBV12-4 NA NA 16 TGTGCCAGCTTTAAGGGGCAGGGGACCAACACCGGGGAGCTGTTTTTT CASFKGQGTNTGELFF